This TCR beta chain was found in a study of CD8 T cells in ankylosing spondylitis. Study-wide points: Clones that were linked to disease were CD8+ and were relatively rare in peripheral blood. Enrichment of disease-linked clones was reportedly significant in matched ankylosing spondylitis synovial fluid. Some motif variants had been reported before (in reactive arthritis synovial fluid and blood). Apparently characteristic of ankylosing spondylitis blood was a TCR beta motif (roughly eight highly homologous variants).

J lost 1 base, V lost 6 bases, and 5 bases had no gene match. In germline, CDR1 is SQVTM, CDR2 ANQGSEA. This CDR3 spans 13 amino acids. This clonotype has at least ten counts. Its specificity is unknown. With molecular barcodes, quantitative 5'-RACE was used to make the TCR beta libraries. One entry per CDR3 protein results from TCRdb running MiXCR on the 5' RACE reads. The data show some 840,000 distinct CDR3 sequences, about 10% seen once. The specimen was blood, either unsorted or a sorted T cell fraction (not recorded which). This clonotype was sampled from a male donor with ankylosing spondylitis. This sequence joins TRBV29-1 and TRBJ1-2; TRBD1 matches at 7 bases. The CDR3 is CSVGQSFNYGYTF. The CDR3 DNA reads as TGCAGCGTGGGACAGAGCTTTAACTATGGCTACACCTTC.